These T cell receptor beta chains were read from a single sample in a study of T cell changes during pregnancy in multiple sclerosis. The assay was immunoSEQ multiplex PCR, and TCRdb's table has in-frame clones only and misses some. This table holds about 94,000 clones, approximately 93% found once. This specimen was peripheral blood, taken after pregnancy. These receptor sequences come from a female donor with multiple sclerosis, enrolled in a pregnancy study. Each CDR3 is given with its conserved first and last residue. Each record gives: V gene, clone size, J gene, D gene, CDR3 protein, CDR3 DNA. The D gene is left open where the match is weak. Size tells how often a clone was seen (once, few, many) or the class of an expanded clone, and some rows leave it out.

TRBV29-1	once	TRBJ2-1	TRBD2	CSVEGSGAYNEQFF	TGCAGCGTTGAAGGTAGCGGGGCCTACAATGAGCAGTTCTTC
TRBV25-1	NA	TRBJ2-4	TRBD2	CASSGPGIQYF	TGTGCCAGTAGCGGGCCTGGCATTCAGTACTTC
TRBV5-1	NA	TRBJ1-4	NA	CASSSTIATNEKLFF	TGCGCCAGCAGCTCTACGATTGCAACTAATGAAAAACTGTTTTTT
TRBV15	NA	TRBJ2-5	NA	CATSPRRSQETQYF	TGTGCCACCAGCCCTCGACGGAGCCAAGAGACCCAGTACTTC
TRBV19	NA	TRBJ1-3	TRBD1	CASRRQGMAGNTIYF	TGTGCCAGTAGGCGACAGGGGATGGCTGGAAACACCATATATTTT
TRBV19	NA	TRBJ1-2	TRBD1	CASSISQGNANYGYTF	TGTGCCAGTAGTATATCACAGGGGAACGCTAACTATGGCTACACCTTC
TRBV9	NA	TRBJ2-2	TRBD2	CASSAGLAGGTGELFF	TGTGCCAGCAGCGCGGGACTAGCGGGAGGGACCGGGGAGCTGTTTTTT
TRBV5-6	NA	TRBJ2-1	TRBD2	CASSLVWTSGRTHEQFF	TGTGCCAGCAGCTTGGTGTGGACTAGCGGGAGGACCCATGAGCAGTTCTTC
TRBV19	NA	TRBJ2-7	TRBD1	CASSTQGAGGEQYF	TGTGCCAGTAGTACTCAGGGGGCAGGTGGCGAGCAGTACTTC
TRBV9	NA	TRBJ2-2	TRBD1	CASSWGTGGDTGELFF	TGTGCCAGCAGCTGGGGAACAGGGGGCGACACCGGGGAGCTGTTTTTT
TRBV28	NA	TRBJ2-7	NA	CASSLSLATLSYEQYF	TGTGCCAGCAGTTTGTCCCTGGCCACCCTCTCCTACGAGCAGTACTTC
TRBV27	few	TRBJ1-2	NA	CASSLTFTGSYGYTF	TGTGCCAGCAGTTTAACGTTTACAGGCAGCTATGGCTACACCTTC
TRBV10-1	NA	TRBJ2-3	NA	CASSPGHSTDTQYF	TGCGCCAGCAGCCCAGGGCACAGCACAGATACGCAGTATTTT
TRBV5-4	NA	TRBJ2-1	NA	CASSLGARVDEQFF	TGTGCCAGCAGCTTGGGGGCGAGGGTGGATGAGCAGTTCTTC
TRBV27	few	TRBJ2-3	TRBD1	CASGTRGRTDTQYF	TGTGCCAGCGGGACCAGGGGGCGGACAGATACGCAGTATTTT
TRBV4-3	NA	TRBJ2-4	NA	CASSQELVGKNIQYF	TGCGCCAGCAGCCAAGAACTAGTAGGCAAAAACATTCAGTACTTC
TRBV7-8	NA	TRBJ2-7	NA	CASSLGEASSLYEQYF	TGTGCCAGCAGCTTAGGGGAGGCCTCGTCCCTCTACGAGCAGTACTTC
TRBV5-4	NA	TRBJ2-7	NA	CASSFARDFSYEQYF	TGTGCCAGCAGCTTTGCTCGGGACTTCTCCTACGAGCAGTACTTC
TRBV30	NA	TRBJ1-5	NA	CAWSVGGAAQPQHF	TGTGCCTGGAGTGTAGGTGGGGCGGCTCAGCCCCAGCATTTT
TRBV6-1	NA	TRBJ2-1	TRBD1	CASSETGGEYNEQFF	TGTGCCAGCAGTGAGACAGGGGGCGAGTACAATGAGCAGTTCTTC
TRBV18	NA	TRBJ1-1	NA	CASSPSVRWNTEAFF	TGTGCCAGCTCACCAAGCGTGCGGTGGAACACTGAAGCTTTCTTT
TRBV19	once	TRBJ2-3	TRBD1	CATHTPGDRVKDTQYF	TGTGCCACCCACACGCCAGGGGACAGGGTTAAAGATACGCAGTATTTT
TRBV5-1	NA	TRBJ2-1	TRBD2	CASSLAGSGSYEQFF	TGCGCCAGCAGCTTGGCGGGTAGCGGGAGCTATGAGCAGTTCTTC
TRBV6-1	NA	TRBJ2-1	NA	CASSRQTNEQFF	TGTGCCAGCAGTCGGCAGACAAATGAGCAGTTCTTC
TRBV25-1	NA	TRBJ2-1	TRBD2	CASSPSGSGGQFF	TGTGCCAGCAGCCCTAGCGGGAGTGGAGGGCAGTTCTTC
TRBV6-5	NA	TRBJ2-7	NA	CASSYWRGYEQYF	TGTGCCAGCAGTTACTGGCGGGGCTACGAGCAGTACTTC